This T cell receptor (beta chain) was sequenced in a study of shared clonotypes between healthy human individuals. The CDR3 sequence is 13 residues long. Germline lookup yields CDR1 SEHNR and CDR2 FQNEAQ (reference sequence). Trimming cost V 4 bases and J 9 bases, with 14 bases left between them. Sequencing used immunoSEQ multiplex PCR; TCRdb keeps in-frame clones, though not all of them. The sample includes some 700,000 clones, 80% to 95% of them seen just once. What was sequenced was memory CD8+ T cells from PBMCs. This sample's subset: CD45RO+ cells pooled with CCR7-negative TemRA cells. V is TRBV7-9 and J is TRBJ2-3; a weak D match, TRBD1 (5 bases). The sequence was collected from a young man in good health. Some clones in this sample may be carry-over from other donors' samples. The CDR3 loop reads CASSWGPSDTQYF. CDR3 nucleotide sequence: TGTGCCAGCAGCTGGGGCCCCAGCGACACGCAGTATTTT. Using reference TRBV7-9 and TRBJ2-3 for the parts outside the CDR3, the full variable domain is DTGVSQNPRHKITKRGQNVTFRCDPISEHNRLYWYRQTLGQGPEFLTYFQNEAQLEKSRLLSDRFSAERPKGSFSTLEIQRTEQGDSAMYLCASSWGPSDTQYFGPGTRLTVL.